This T cell receptor beta chain was retrieved from a study of CD8 T cells in ankylosing spondylitis. General study findings and limits: Apparently characteristic of ankylosing spondylitis blood was a TCR beta motif (roughly eight highly homologous variants). The disease-linked clones had a CD8+ phenotype and low blood frequencies. Enrichment of disease-linked clones was reportedly significant in matched ankylosing spondylitis synovial fluid. Some of these motif variants have turned up before, in reports on reactive arthritis synovial fluid and blood.

This clonotype occurred a few times. Antigen: not known. Each TCR beta library was made by quantitative 5'-RACE that incorporated molecular barcodes. In TCRdb, the 5' RACE reads were re-called with MiXCR into one record per CDR3 protein. The data contain hundreds of thousands of distinct CDR3 sequences, around 11% of them singletons. The CDR3 has 14 residues. V shed 4 bases and J shed 4 bases, with 16 bases lying between them. From germline, CDR1 is DFQATT and CDR2 SNEGSKA (reference sequence). This chain uses TRBV20-1 with TRBJ1-1; D is unresolved. Sample: blood, either unsorted or a sorted T cell fraction (not recorded which). This clonotype was obtained from a male donor with ankylosing spondylitis. The CDR3 DNA is TGCAGTGCTAACAAGGGTCCATTGTTCACTGAAGCTTTCTTT. Its protein is CSANKGPLFTEAFF.